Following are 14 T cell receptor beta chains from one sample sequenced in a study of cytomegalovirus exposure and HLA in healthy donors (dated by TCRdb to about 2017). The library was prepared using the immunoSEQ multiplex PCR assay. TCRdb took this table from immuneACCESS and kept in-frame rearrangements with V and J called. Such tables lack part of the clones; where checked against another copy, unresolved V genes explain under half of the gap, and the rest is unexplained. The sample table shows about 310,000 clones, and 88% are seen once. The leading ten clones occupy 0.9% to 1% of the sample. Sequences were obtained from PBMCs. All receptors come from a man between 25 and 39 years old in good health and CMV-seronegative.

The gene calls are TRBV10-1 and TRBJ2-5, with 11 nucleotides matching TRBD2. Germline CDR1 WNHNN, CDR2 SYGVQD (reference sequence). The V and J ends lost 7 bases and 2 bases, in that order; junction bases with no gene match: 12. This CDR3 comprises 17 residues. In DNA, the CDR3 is TGCGCCAGCACATCCTTAACTAGCGGGGGTGGGCAAGAGACCCAGTACTTC. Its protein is CASTSLTSGGGQETQYF.

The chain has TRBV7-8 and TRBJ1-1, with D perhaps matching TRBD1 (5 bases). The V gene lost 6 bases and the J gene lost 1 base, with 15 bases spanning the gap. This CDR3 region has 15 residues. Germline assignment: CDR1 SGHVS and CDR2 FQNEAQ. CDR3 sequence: CASRVGTGENTEAFF. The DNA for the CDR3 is TGTGCCAGCAGGGTAGGAACAGGAGAGAACACTGAAGCTTTCTTT.

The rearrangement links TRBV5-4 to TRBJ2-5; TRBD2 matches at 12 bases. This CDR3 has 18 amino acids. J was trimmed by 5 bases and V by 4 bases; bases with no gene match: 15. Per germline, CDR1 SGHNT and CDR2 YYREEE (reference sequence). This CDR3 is CASSRQRLAGGPRETQYF. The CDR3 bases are TGTGCCAGCAGCCGGCAAAGGCTAGCGGGGGGGCCTAGGGAGACCCAGTACTTC.

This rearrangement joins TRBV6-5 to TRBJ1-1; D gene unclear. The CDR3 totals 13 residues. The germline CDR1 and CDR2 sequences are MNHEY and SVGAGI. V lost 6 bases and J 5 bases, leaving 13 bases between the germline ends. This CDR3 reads CASRMEAVTEAFF. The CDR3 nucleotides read TGTGCCAGCAGGATGGAGGCGGTGACTGAAGCTTTCTTT.

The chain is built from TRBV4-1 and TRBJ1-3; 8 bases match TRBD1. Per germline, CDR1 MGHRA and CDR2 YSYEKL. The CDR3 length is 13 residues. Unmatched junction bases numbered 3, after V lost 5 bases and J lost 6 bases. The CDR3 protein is CASSDRGANTIYF. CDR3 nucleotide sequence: TGCGCCAGCAGCGACAGGGGTGCAAACACCATATATTTT.

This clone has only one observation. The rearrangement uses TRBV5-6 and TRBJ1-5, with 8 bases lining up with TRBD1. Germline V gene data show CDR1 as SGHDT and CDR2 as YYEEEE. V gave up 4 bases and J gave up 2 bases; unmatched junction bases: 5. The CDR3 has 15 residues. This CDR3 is CASSPGGRGNQPQHF. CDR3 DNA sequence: TGTGCCAGCAGCCCAGGGGGCCGGGGCAATCAGCCCCAGCATTTT.

CDR3 sequence: CASSAGSEAFF. Here the CDR3 DNA reads TGTGCCAGCAGCGCCGGGAGTGAAGCTTTCTTT. The chain recombines TRBV11-2 with TRBJ1-1; no definite D call. Germline V lookup: CDR1 SGHAT, CDR2 FQNNGV. This CDR3 has 11 amino acids. V was trimmed by 5 bases and J by 7 bases, leaving 8 bases between them.

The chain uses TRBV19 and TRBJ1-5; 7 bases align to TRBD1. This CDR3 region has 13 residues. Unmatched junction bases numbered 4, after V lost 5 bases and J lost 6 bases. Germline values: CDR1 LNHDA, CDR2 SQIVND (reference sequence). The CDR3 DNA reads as TGTGCCAGTAGTCAACCAGGGGGTCAGCCCCAGCATTTT. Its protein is CASSQPGGQPQHF.

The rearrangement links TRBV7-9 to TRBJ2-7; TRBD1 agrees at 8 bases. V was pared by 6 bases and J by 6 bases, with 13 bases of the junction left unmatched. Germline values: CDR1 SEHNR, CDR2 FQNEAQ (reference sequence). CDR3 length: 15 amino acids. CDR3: CASSRIGQGASEQYF. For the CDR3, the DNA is TGTGCCAGCAGTCGTATTGGACAGGGCGCATCCGAGCAGTACTTC.

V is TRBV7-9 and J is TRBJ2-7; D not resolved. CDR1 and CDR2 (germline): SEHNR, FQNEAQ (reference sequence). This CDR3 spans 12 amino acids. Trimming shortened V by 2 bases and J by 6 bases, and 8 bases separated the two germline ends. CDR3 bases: TGTGCCAGCAGCTTAATTCCCTCCGAGCAGTACTTC. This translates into CASSLIPSEQYF.

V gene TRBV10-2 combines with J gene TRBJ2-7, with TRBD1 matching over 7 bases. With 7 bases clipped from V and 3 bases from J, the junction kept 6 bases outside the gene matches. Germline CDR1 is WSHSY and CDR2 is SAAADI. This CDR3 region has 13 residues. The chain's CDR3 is CASNRQGSYEQYF. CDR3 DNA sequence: TGCGCCAGCAACCGACAGGGAAGCTACGAGCAGTACTTC.

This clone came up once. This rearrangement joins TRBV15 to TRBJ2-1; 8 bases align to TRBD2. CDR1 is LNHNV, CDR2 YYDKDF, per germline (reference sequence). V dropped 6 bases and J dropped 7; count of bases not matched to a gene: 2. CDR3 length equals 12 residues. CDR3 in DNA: TGTGCCACCAGTTCTAGCGGGAATGAGCAGTTCTTC. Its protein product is CATSSSGNEQFF.

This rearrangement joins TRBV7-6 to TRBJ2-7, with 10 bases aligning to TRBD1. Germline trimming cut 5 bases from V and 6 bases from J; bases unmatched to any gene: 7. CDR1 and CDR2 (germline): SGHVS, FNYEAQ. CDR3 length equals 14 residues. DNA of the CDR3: TGTGCCAGCAGCCCTAGACAGGGGGCTTTCGAGCAGTACTTC. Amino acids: CASSPRQGAFEQYF.

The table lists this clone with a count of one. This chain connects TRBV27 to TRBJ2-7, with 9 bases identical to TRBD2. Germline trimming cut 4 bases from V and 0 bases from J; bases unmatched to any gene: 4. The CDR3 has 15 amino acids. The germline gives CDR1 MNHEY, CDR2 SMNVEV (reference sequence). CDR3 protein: CASSSASGNSYEQYF. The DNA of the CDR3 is TGTGCCAGCAGTTCGGCTAGCGGGAACTCCTACGAGCAGTACTTC.